Below, 21 T cell receptor beta chains from the same sample are listed, as sequenced in a study of T-cell memory formation after mild COVID-19. TCRdb called the 5' RACE reads again in MiXCR, with one record for every CDR3 protein. Altogether 200,000 or so distinct CDR3 sequences are present, approximately 16% being singletons, with the ten largest covering roughly 2.1%. The sequencing sample was made of PBMCs or a T cell subset sorted from them (not recorded which). These receptors were taken from an adult woman who had mild COVID-19 (a few samples of this study predate the infection). Cell type and time point are not known.

This clonotype was seen many times. The chain couples TRBV9 to TRBJ2-1, with 13 bases matching TRBD2. The V gene's germline CDR1 is SGDLS and CDR2 YYNGEE. V trimming: 4 bases; J trimming: 0 bases; junction bases outside the gene matches: 1. There are 16 residues in the CDR3. CDR3 DNA: TGTGCCAGCAGCCGGACTAGCGGGAGCTCCTACAATGAGCAGTTCTTC. Residues: CASSRTSGSSYNEQFF.

By its share, this clonotype is medium-sized. The chain combines TRBV6-2 or TRBV6-3 with TRBJ2-1, with D perhaps TRBD1 or TRBD2 (5 bases each). Trimming pared 5 bases from V and 0 bases from J, leaving 14 bases between. Germline V CDR1 and CDR2: MNHEY, SVGEGT. The CDR3 is 16 amino acids. The chain's CDR3 is CASSDPGTLSYNEQFF. DNA of the CDR3: TGTGCCAGCAGTGACCCCGGGACGCTCTCCTACAATGAGCAGTTCTTC.

This clonotype appeared a few times. CDR3 nucleotide sequence: TGTGCCACCAGCAAGGAAAGGGGGCTGAATGAGCAGTTCTTC. It translates to CATSKERGLNEQFF. This chain joins TRBV15 and TRBJ2-1, with TRBD1 matching over 7 bases. Germline V gives CDR1 LNHNV, CDR2 YYDKDF (reference sequence). V lost 4 bases to trimming and J lost 7 bases; unmatched junction nucleotides: 7. The CDR3 loop spans 14 amino acids.

CDR3 in DNA: TGTGCCAGCTCACCGCCCTTCCCTGGGGGTACGCAGTATTTT. Translated: CASSPPFPGGTQYF. The chain uses TRBV18 and TRBJ2-3, with D perhaps given as TRBD1 or TRBD2 (5 bases each). The germline V gene encodes CDR1 KGHSH and CDR2 LQKENI. This CDR3 is built from 14 residues. Deletions cut 3 bases from V and 8 bases from J, with 15 bases between.

The chain links TRBV6-2 or TRBV6-3 to TRBJ2-7; the D gene is possibly TRBD1 (5 bases). Germline CDR1 reads MNHEY; CDR2 reads SVGEGT. The CDR3 covers 13 residues. Trimming took off 2 bases at V and 3 bases at J, with 8 bases between the two ends. CDR3 residues: CASSYDRYYEQYF. In DNA form, the CDR3 reads TGTGCCAGCAGTTACGACAGATACTACGAGCAGTACTTC.

Only a few counts were recorded for this clonotype. The J gene is TRBJ2-3, the V gene TRBV5-4; perhaps D is TRBD1 or TRBD2 (6 bases each). The CDR3 runs to 15 residues. V lost 4 bases to trimming and J lost 6 bases, with 18 bases between them. CDR1 is SGHNT and CDR2 is YYREEE in the germline V gene (reference sequence). In DNA, the CDR3 is TGTGCCAGCAGCCGGACAGCGGTAGCGGCCGATACGCAGTATTTT. Its translation is CASSRTAVAADTQYF.

The V call is TRBV5-1, the J call TRBJ1-2, with D unresolved. V lost 7 bases, J lost 5 bases, and 18 bases lay in between. The germline gives CDR1 SGHRS, CDR2 YFSETQ. CDR3 length: 14 amino acids. The CDR3 DNA reads as TGCGCCAGCGGATCGACCGATGGTTATTATGGCTACACCTTC. This sequence encodes CASGSTDGYYGYTF.

This chain connects TRBV29-1 to TRBJ2-5, with unresolved D. This CDR3 has 13 amino acids. V lost 4 bases and J 2 bases, leaving 11 bases between the germline ends. Looked up from germline, CDR1 is SQVTM and CDR2 is ANQGSEA. The CDR3 here is CSVGSHEQETQYF. CDR3 nucleotides: TGCAGCGTTGGGTCCCACGAGCAAGAGACCCAGTACTTC.

The V call is TRBV4-2, the J call TRBJ2-1, with D possibly TRBD2 on 6 matching bases. From germline, CDR1 is LGHNA and CDR2 YNFKEQ. There are 16 residues in the CDR3. Trimming stripped 5 bases from V and 6 bases from J, with 20 bases between. The CDR3 DNA is TGTGCCAGCAGCTCTAATAGGAGGGACTCGCGCAATGAGCAGTTCTTC. This gives the protein CASSSNRRDSRNEQFF.

The CDR3 is CASSFGTGDEKLFF. CDR3 in DNA: TGTGCCAGCAGTTTCGGGACAGGGGACGAAAAACTGTTTTTT. This rearrangement joins TRBV12-3 or TRBV12-4 to TRBJ1-4, with 10 bases lining up with TRBD1. J gave up 8 bases and V 3 bases, and 3 bases lay outside the gene matches. The CDR3 is 14 amino acids.

This chain uses TRBV5-1 with TRBJ2-7; 10 nucleotides line up with TRBD2. This CDR3 has 16 amino acids. The V and J ends lost 4 bases and 0 bases, in that order; junction bases with no gene match: 7. Germline V gives CDR1 SGHRS, CDR2 YFSETQ. The CDR3 sequence: CASSATSGAGSYEQYF. For the CDR3, the DNA is TGCGCCAGCAGCGCAACTAGCGGGGCAGGCTCCTACGAGCAGTACTTC.

V and J are TRBV5-6 and TRBJ2-3; D tentatively reads TRBD1 or TRBD2 (5 bases each). The germline V gene encodes CDR1 SGHDT and CDR2 YYEEEE. This CDR3 has 14 residues. Trimming stripped 4 bases from V and 2 bases from J, with 11 bases between. In DNA, the CDR3 is TGTGCCAGCAGCCCGGGACGGCCCACAGATACGCAGTATTTT. It translates to CASSPGRPTDTQYF. The variable domain in full, completed from reference TRBV5-6 and TRBJ2-3, reads DAGVTQSPTHLIKTRGQQVTLRCSPKSGHDTVSWYQQALGQGPQFIFQYYEEEERQRGNFPDRFSGHQFPNYSSELNVNALLLGDSALYLCASSPGRPTDTQYFGPGTRLTVL.

V gene TRBV7-9 combines with J gene TRBJ2-5, with 7 bases that match TRBD2. CDR1 and CDR2 from the germline V gene are SEHNR and FQNEAQ (reference sequence). Germline trimming cut 4 bases from V and 5 bases from J; bases unmatched to any gene: 13. The CDR3 extends over 16 amino acids. The DNA for the CDR3 is TGTGCCAGCAGCTCCCGGAGCGGGAAGGGTGGGGAGACCCAGTACTTC. Amino acids: CASSSRSGKGGETQYF.

This clonotype was observed a handful of times. Written as DNA, the CDR3 is TGTGCCAGCAGCTCACCACTCCGGGGCCCCTACAATGAGCAGTTCTTC. Its translation is CASSSPLRGPYNEQFF. The V and J genes are TRBV7-8 and TRBJ2-1, with D perhaps matching TRBD1 or TRBD2 (5 bases each). Germline V CDR1 and CDR2: SGHVS, FQNEAQ. The CDR3 sequence is 16 residues long. V was shortened by 4 bases and J by 2 bases, with 15 bases between the two germline ends.

V is TRBV7-2 and J is TRBJ2-7, with 8 bases fitting TRBD2. This CDR3 is built from 15 residues. The V gene's germline CDR1 is SGHTA and CDR2 FQGNSA. V dropped 5 bases and J dropped 4; count of bases not matched to a gene: 10. The CDR3 sequence: CASSLLSGSRYEQYF. For the CDR3, the DNA is TGTGCCAGCAGCCTTCTGAGCGGGAGTCGATACGAGCAGTACTTC.

This clonotype came up a few times. CDR3 DNA sequence: TGTGCCAGCAGTGAGACAGGGAATCAGGTTGAAGCTTTCTTT. This encodes CASSETGNQVEAFF. This chain joins TRBV6-1 and TRBJ1-1; 7 bases align to TRBD1. With V trimmed by 3 bases and J by 7 bases, 8 bases remained unmatched. This CDR3 region has 14 residues. Germline lookup yields CDR1 MNHNS and CDR2 SASEGT.

The chain is built from TRBV3-1 and TRBJ2-1; 8 positions agree with TRBD1. Germline values: CDR1 LGHDT, CDR2 YNNKEL (reference sequence). The CDR3 sequence is 15 residues long. V lost 4 bases and J lost 7; bases outside the gene matches: 9. The CDR3 bases are TGTGCCAGCAGCCCGGAACAGGGGGTTGGTAATGAGCAGTTCTTC. Translated, it gives CASSPEQGVGNEQFF.

The chain recombines TRBV29-1 with TRBJ1-2; 7 bases agree with TRBD1. Germline V gene lookup returns CDR1 SQVTM and CDR2 ANQGSEA. With 0 bases clipped from V and 13 bases from J, the junction kept 11 bases outside the gene matches. The CDR3 loop spans 13 amino acids. CDR3 loop: CSVEDPGQHPPTF. CDR3 nucleotide sequence: TGCAGCGTTGAAGACCCGGGACAGCATCCTCCCACCTTC.

The J gene is TRBJ2-2, the V gene TRBV4-2, with 9 bases matching TRBD1. CDR3 length equals 19 residues. The germline gives CDR1 LGHNA, CDR2 YNFKEQ. V dropped 0 bases and J dropped 7; count of bases not matched to a gene: 15. This chain's CDR3 is CASSQDPRGQGRPLGELFF. The CDR3 nucleotides are TGTGCCAGCAGCCAAGATCCCCGCGGACAGGGGAGACCCCTCGGGGAGCTGTTTTTT.

This clonotype came up many times. The J gene is TRBJ1-5, the V gene TRBV4-2; maybe TRBD1 (5 bases). There are 16 residues in the CDR3. Trimming took off 3 bases at V and 2 bases at J, with 14 bases between the two ends. Per germline, CDR1 LGHNA and CDR2 YNFKEQ. For the CDR3, the DNA is TGTGCCAGCAGCCACTCGACAGCCCCAGGCAATCAGCCCCAGCATTTT. Its translation is CASSHSTAPGNQPQHF.

J is TRBJ2-3 and V is TRBV6-1; a weak D match, TRBD1 (6 bases). Germline loops: CDR1 MNHNS, CDR2 SASEGT. V dropped 7 bases and J dropped 0 bases, with 14 bases sitting between them. CDR3 length: 15 residues. CDR3 loop: CASTAGQSSTDTQYF. As DNA, the CDR3 is TGTGCCAGCACGGCCGGACAGAGCAGCACAGATACGCAGTATTTT.